This T cell receptor beta chain was captured by sequencing in a study of cytomegalovirus exposure and HLA in healthy donors. Germline CDR1 and CDR2: LNHDA and SQIVND (reference sequence). The length of the CDR3 is 15 residues. V dropped 7 bases and J dropped 6 bases, with 21 bases sitting between them. Sequenced by immunoSEQ multiplex PCR; TCRdb stores in-frame clones only, minus some. The table has about 65,000 clones, 92% seen once; the top ten hold about 1.2%. The genes are TRBV19 and TRBJ1-2; a possible D gene is TRBD1 (5 bases). The sequence came from a woman under 30 in good health and CMV-seronegative. The sequencing input was PBMCs. Here the CDR3 reads CASTRMTWGVDGYTF. As DNA, the CDR3 is TGTGCCAGTACCCGGATGACATGGGGGGTCGATGGCTACACCTTC.